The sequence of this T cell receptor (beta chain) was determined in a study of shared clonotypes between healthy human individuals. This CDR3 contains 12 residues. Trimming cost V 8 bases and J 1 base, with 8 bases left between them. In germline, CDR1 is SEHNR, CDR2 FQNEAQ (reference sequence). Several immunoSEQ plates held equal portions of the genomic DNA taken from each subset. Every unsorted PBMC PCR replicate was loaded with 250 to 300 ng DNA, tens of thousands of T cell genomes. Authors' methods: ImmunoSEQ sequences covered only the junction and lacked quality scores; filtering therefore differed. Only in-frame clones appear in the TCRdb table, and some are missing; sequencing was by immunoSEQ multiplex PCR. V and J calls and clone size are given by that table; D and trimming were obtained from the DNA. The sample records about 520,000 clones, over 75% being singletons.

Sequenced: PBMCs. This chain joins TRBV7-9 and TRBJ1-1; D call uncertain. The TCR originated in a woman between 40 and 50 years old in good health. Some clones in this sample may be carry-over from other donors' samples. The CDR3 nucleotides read TGTGCCAGCGAGGAGGGGAACACTGAAGCTTTCTTT. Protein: CASEEGNTEAFF.